This record concerns one TCR beta chain sequence. Generated by immunoSEQ multiplex PCR, the TCRdb table keeps only in-frame clones and is missing some. The profile covers about 230,000 clones, with 70% to 90% appearing a single time and around 15% taken by the ten largest. Participants were placed into cohorts based on the clinical history they reported. In germline, CDR1 is LGHNT, CDR2 FRNRAP. This CDR3 contains 14 residues. V lost 7 bases and J lost 3, with 12 bases in between. This sample was included in a study of blood T cell repertoires in COVID-19. Study summary: T cells, B-cell-depleted T cells, or PBMCs provided the cDNA or gDNA that served as material.

The sample taken for sequencing was PBMCs or T cells enriched from blood (not recorded which). The TCR was taken from a man younger than 35 who had recovered from COVID-19. J is TRBJ1-4 and V is TRBV12-5; no clear D gene. CDR3 coding DNA: TGTGCTAGTGCGGCGGATCGGCCTAATGAAAAACTGTTTTTT. Translated, it gives CASAADRPNEKLFF. Together with reference TRBV12-5 and TRBJ1-4, the CDR3 gives the full variable domain: DARVTQTPRHKVTEMGQEVTMRCQPILGHNTVFWYRQTMMQGLELLAYFRNRAPLDDSGMPKDRFSAEMPDATLATLKIQPSEPRDSAVYFCASAADRPNEKLFFGSGTQLSVL.